Below, one T cell receptor (beta chain) is given with its context. The data are from a study of OX40 agonist ivuxolimab in advanced cancers. Sequencing used immunoSEQ multiplex PCR; TCRdb keeps in-frame clones, though not all of them. The table includes tens of thousands of clones, roughly 91% detected once. Sequencing used CD4+ or CD8+ T cells sorted from blood, obtained in a trial of the OX40 agonist ivuxolimab. This receptor was obtained from an adult with an advanced solid tumor such as melanoma, head and neck, liver or kidney cancer.

CDR3 nucleotide sequence: TGTGCCAGCAGCACAACAAGGGTAAACACTGAAGCTTTCTTT. This sequence encodes CASSTTRVNTEAFF. The rearrangement uses TRBV7-2 and TRBJ1-1; D unclear. V was cut by 5 bases and J by 2 bases, with 12 bases left in between. The length of the CDR3 is 14 residues. Per the germline V gene, CDR1 is SGHTA and CDR2 is FQGNSA.